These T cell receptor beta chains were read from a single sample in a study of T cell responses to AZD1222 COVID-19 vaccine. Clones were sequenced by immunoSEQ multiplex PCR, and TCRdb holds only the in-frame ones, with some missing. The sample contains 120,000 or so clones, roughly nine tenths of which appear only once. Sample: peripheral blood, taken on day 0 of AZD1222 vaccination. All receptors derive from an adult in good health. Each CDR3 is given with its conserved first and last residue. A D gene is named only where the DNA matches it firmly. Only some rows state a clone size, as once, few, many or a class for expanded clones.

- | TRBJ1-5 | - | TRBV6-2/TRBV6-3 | CASSRTGSNQPQHF | TGTGCCAGCAGTCGTACAGGGTCAAATCAGCCCCAGCATTTT
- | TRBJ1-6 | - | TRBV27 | CASRARQSDSPLHF | TGTGCCAGCAGAGCCCGGCAGAGCGACTCACCCCTCCACTTT
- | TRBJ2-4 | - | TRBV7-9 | CASSWMGQNIQYF | TGTGCCAGCAGCTGGATGGGACAAAACATTCAGTACTTC
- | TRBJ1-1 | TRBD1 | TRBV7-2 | CASSSGGGTEAFF | TGTGCCAGCAGCTCAGGGGGCGGCACTGAAGCTTTCTTT
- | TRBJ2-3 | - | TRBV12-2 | CASRPVVGLAVSTDTQYF | TGTGCAAGTCGCCCAGTAGTAGGACTAGCGGTTAGCACAGATACGCAGTATTTT
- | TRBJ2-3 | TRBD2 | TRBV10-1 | CASSDGGTRSTDTQYF | TGCGCCAGCAGTGATGGGGGGACTAGAAGCACAGATACGCAGTATTTT
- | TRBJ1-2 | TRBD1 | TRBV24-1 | CATSDPGTGGDYGYTF | TGTGCCACCAGTGACCCGGGGACAGGGGGCGACTATGGCTACACCTTC
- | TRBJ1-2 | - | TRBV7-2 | CASSLDYSGYTF | TGTGCCAGCAGCTTAGACTACTCTGGCTACACCTTC
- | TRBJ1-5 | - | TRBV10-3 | CAISQGLNQPQHF | TGTGCCATCAGTCAGGGTCTCAATCAGCCCCAGCATTTT
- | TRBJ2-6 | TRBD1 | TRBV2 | CASSSTGHSGANVLTF | TGTGCCAGCAGTTCGACAGGGCACTCTGGGGCCAACGTCCTGACTTTC
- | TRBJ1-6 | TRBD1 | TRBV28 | CATFRDRGQSPLHF | TGTGCCACCTTCCGGGACAGGGGCCAATCACCCCTCCACTTT
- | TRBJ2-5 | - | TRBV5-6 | CASSSRQTGTQYF | TGTGCCAGCAGCTCGAGACAGACGGGGACCCAGTACTTC
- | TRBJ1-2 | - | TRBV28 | CASSLGFYGYTF | TGTGCCAGCAGTTTGGGGTTCTATGGCTACACCTTC
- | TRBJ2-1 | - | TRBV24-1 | CATSDGDYNEQFF | TGTGCCACCAGTGATGGGGACTACAATGAGCAGTTCTTC
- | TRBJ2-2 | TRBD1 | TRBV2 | CASRGTGNTGELFF | TGTGCCAGCAGGGGGACAGGGAACACCGGGGAGCTGTTTTTT
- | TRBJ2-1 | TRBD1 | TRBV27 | CASGTAPYNEQFF | TGTGCCTCAGGGACAGCCCCCTACAATGAGCAGTTCTTC
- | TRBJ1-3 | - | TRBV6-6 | CASSYEGVEGNTIYF | TGTGCCAGCAGTTACGAAGGGGTGGAAGGAAACACCATATATTTT
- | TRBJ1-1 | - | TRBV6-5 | CASSYSIGWYTEAFF | TGTGCCAGCAGTTACTCGATAGGCTGGTACACTGAAGCTTTCTTT
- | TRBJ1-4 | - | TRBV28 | CASRGRVGDLRNEKLFF | TGTGCCAGCAGGGGGCGGGTAGGGGACCTACGCAATGAAAAACTGTTTTTT
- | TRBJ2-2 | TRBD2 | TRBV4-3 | CASSRKLAGGSPGELFF | TGCGCCAGCAGCCGTAAACTAGCGGGAGGGTCACCCGGGGAGCTGTTTTTT
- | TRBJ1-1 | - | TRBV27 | CASSRGGTEAFF | TGTGCCAGCAGTCGTGGGGGCACTGAAGCTTTCTTT
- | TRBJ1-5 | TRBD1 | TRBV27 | CASSFSLGQGLSAQHF | TGTGCCAGCAGTTTCTCTTTGGGACAGGGACTCTCGGCCCAGCATTTT
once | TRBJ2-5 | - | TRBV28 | CASRNDQGWEETQYF | TGTGCCAGCAGAAACGACCAGGGGTGGGAAGAGACCCAGTACTTC
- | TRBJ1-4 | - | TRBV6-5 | CASSFGYGGADEKLFF | TGTGCCAGCAGTTTTGGCTACGGGGGGGCGGATGAAAAACTGTTTTTT
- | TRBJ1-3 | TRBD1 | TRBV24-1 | CATSDYTGAGNTIYF | TGTGCCACCAGTGATTATACAGGGGCTGGAAACACCATATATTTT
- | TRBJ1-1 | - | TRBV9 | CASSVVQGGTEAFF | TGTGCCAGCAGCGTAGTTCAGGGCGGCACTGAAGCTTTCTTT
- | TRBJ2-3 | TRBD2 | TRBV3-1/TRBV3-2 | CASSPGLAKFTDTQYF | TGTGCCAGCAGCCCAGGACTAGCGAAGTTCACAGATACGCAGTATTTT
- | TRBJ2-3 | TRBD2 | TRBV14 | CASSQNYAGTSGRVADTQYF | TGTGCCAGCAGCCAAAACTACGCCGGGACTAGCGGGAGGGTGGCGGATACGCAGTATTTT
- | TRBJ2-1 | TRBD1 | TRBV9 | CASSVVGQGADEQFF | TGTGCCAGCAGCGTAGTGGGACAGGGGGCCGATGAGCAGTTCTTC
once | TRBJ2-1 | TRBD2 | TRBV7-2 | CASSLGLAGATGNEQFF | TGTGCCAGCAGCTTGGGACTAGCGGGAGCCACGGGGAATGAGCAGTTCTTC
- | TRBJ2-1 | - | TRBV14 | CASSGRLPLGEQFF | TGTGCCAGCAGTGGGAGGCTACCCCTGGGTGAGCAGTTCTTC
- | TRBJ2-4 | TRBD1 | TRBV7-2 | CASGGQGGTNIQYF | TGTGCCAGCGGGGGACAGGGGGGCACAAACATTCAGTACTTC